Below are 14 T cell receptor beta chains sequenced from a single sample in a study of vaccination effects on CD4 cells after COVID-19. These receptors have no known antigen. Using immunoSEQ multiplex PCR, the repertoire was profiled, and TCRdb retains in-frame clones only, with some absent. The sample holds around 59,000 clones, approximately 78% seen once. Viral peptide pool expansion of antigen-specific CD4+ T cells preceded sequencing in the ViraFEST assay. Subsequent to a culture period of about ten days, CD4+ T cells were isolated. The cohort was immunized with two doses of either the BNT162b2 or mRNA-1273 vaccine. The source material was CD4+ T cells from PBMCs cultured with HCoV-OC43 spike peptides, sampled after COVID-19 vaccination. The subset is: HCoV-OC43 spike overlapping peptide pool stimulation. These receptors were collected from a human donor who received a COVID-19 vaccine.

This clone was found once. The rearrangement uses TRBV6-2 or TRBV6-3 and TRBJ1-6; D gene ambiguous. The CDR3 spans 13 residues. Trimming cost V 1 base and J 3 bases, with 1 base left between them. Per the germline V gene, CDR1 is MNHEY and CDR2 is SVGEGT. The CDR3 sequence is CASSYYYNSPLHF. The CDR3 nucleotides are TGTGCCAGCAGTTACTACTATAATTCACCCCTCCACTTT.

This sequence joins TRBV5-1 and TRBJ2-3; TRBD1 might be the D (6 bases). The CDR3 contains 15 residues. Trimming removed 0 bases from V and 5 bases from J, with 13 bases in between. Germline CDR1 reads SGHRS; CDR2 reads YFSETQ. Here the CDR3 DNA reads TGCGCCAGCAGCTTGGCCCAGGGGTTAGGAGATACGCAGTATTTT. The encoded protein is CASSLAQGLGDTQYF.

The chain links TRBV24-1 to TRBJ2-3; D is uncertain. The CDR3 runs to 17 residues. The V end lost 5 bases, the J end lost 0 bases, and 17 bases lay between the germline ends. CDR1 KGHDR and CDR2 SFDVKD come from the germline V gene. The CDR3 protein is CATSAVGPHSSTDTQYF. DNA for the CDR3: TGTGCCACCAGTGCCGTAGGGCCGCATTCGAGCACAGATACGCAGTATTTT.

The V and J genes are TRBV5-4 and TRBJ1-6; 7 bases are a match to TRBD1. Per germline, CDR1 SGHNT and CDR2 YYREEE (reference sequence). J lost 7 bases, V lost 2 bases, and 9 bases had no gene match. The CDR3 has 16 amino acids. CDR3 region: CASSLGAGQENSPLHF. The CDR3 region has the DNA TGTGCCAGCAGCTTAGGCGCCGGACAGGAAAATTCACCCCTCCACTTT.

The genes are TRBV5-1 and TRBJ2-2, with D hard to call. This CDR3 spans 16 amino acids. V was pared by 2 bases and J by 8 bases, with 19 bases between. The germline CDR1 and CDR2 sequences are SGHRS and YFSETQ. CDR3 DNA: TGCGCCAGCAGCTTATTTCCCCCCGGGTCCTCGGGGGAGCTGTTTTTT. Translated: CASSLFPPGSSGELFF.

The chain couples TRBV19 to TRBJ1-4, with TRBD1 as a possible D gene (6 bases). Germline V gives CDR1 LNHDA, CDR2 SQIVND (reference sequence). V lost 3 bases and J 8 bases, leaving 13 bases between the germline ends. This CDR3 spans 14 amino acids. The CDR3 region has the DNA TGTGCCAGTAGTATCCACAGGGAGGTAGAAAAACTGTTTTTT. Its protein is CASSIHREVEKLFF.

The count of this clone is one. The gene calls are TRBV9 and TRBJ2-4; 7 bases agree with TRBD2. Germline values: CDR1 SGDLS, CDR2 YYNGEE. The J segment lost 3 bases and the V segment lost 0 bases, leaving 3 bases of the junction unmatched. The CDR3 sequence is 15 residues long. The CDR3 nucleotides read TGTGCCAGCAGCGTAGCGGGGGAGGGCAAAAACATTCAGTACTTC. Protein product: CASSVAGEGKNIQYF.

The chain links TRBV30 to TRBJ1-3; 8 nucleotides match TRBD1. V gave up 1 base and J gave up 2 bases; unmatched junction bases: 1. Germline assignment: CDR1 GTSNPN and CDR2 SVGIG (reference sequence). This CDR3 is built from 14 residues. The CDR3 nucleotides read TGTGCCTGGAGTGCAGGGGGCACTGGAAACACCATATATTTT. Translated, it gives CAWSAGGTGNTIYF.

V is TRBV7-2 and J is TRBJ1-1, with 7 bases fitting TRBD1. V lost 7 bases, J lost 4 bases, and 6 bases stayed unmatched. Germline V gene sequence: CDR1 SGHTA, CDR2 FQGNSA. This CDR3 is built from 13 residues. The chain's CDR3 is CASTLRQGTEAFF. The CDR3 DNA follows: TGTGCCAGCACCCTGAGACAGGGCACTGAAGCTTTCTTT.

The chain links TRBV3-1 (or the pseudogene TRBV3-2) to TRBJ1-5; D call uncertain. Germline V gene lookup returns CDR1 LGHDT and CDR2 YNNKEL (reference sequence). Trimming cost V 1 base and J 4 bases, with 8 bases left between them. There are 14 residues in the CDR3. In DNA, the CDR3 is TGTGCCAGCAGCCAAGCAACGCTGAATCAGCCCCAGCATTTT. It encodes CASSQATLNQPQHF.

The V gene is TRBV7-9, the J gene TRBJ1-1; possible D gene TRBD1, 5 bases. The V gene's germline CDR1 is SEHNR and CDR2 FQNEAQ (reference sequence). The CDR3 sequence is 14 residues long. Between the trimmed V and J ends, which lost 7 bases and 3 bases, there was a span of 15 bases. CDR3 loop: CASTPTVAYTEAFF. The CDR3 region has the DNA TGTGCCAGCACACCGACAGTCGCTTACACTGAAGCTTTCTTT.

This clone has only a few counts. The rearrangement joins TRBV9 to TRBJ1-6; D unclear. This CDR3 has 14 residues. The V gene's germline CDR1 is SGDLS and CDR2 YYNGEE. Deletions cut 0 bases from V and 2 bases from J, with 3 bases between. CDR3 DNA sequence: TGTGCCAGCAGCGTAGACCCCTATAATTCACCCCTCCACTTT. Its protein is CASSVDPYNSPLHF.

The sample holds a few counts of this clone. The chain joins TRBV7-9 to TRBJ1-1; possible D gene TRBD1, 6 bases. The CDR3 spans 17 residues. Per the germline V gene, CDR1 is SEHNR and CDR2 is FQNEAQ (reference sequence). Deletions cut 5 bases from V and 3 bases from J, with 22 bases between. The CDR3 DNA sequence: TGTGCCAGCAGCCTCACGTTAACTAGGGGACAAGACACTGAAGCTTTCTTT. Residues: CASSLTLTRGQDTEAFF. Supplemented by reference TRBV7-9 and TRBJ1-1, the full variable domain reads DTGVSQNPRHKITKRGQNVTFRCDPISEHNRLYWYRQTLGQGPEFLTYFQNEAQLEKSRLLSDRFSAERPKGSFSTLEIQRTEQGDSAMYLCASSLTLTRGQDTEAFFGQGTRLTVV.

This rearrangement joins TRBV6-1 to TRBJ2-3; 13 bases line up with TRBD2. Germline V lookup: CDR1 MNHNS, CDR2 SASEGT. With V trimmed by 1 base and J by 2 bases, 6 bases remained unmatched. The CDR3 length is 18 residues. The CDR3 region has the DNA TGTGCCAGCAGTGAAGTCCCGGGACTAGCGGGGCCCACAGATACGCAGTATTTT. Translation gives CASSEVPGLAGPTDTQYF.